The 23 T cell receptor beta chains below were found in one sample sequenced in a study of blood T cells in healthy people across ages (dated by TCRdb to about 2015). Library preparation employed 5' RACE. The reads were generated on an Illumina HiSeq 2500. A second PCR of roughly 7 to 12 cycles was performed with a sample-barcoded 5' primer and a J-beta primer mix. TCRdb reanalyzed the raw reads on its own, using fastp at Q25 for trimming and MiXCR for clone calling, and kept in-frame beta chains. All rows with the same CDR3 protein become a single entry with the most common DNA and genes. Recorded for this sample are about 800,000 distinct CDR3 sequences; 55% to 75% of them occurred a single time. Together, the top ten hold roughly 22% of the sample. The sequenced sample was blood. The receptors here all came from a young man in good health.

The rearrangement joins TRBV5-6 to TRBJ2-7; D call uncertain. The CDR3 runs to 14 residues. The germline V gene encodes CDR1 SGHDT and CDR2 YYEEEE. Trimming left V 0 bases short and J 3 bases short, with 10 bases between. The DNA of the CDR3 is TGTGCCAGCAGCTTGGCCGTGGGTGACTACGAGCAGTACTTC. Protein product: CASSLAVGDYEQYF.

The rearrangement uses TRBV12-3 or TRBV12-4 and TRBJ2-7; 7 nucleotides agree with TRBD2. This CDR3 spans 13 amino acids. Trimming took 6 bases from V and 4 from J; bases not matched to a gene: 6. This CDR3 reads CASRGSGNYEQYF. CDR3 bases: TGTGCCAGCAGGGGGAGCGGGAATTACGAGCAGTACTTC.

The rearrangement uses TRBV7-9 and TRBJ2-3; no definite D call. The CDR3 covers 15 residues. The ends were cut back, 2 bases at V and 2 bases at J, with 11 bases in the middle. Germline lookup yields CDR1 SEHNR and CDR2 FQNEAQ (reference sequence). This CDR3 is CASSLRGPNTDTQYF. CDR3 nucleotide sequence: TGTGCCAGCAGCTTACGCGGACCTAACACAGATACGCAGTATTTT.

This clonotype was detected ten times or more. The CDR3 reads CASSYYGLAEDTQYF. CDR3 DNA: TGTGCCAGCAGTTACTACGGACTAGCAGAAGATACGCAGTATTTT. V usage is TRBV6-5 and J usage is TRBJ2-3; 8 bases agree with TRBD2. With V trimmed by 1 base and J by 5 bases, 5 bases remained unmatched. CDR3 size: 15 residues. Germline lookup yields CDR1 MNHEY and CDR2 SVGAGI.

The rearrangement uses TRBV6-1 and TRBJ2-1, with 10 bases matching TRBD2. After removal of 2 bases from V and 10 bases from J, the junction contained 11 bases not matched to a gene. The CDR3 consists of 16 residues. CDR1 and CDR2 from the germline V gene are MNHNS and SASEGT. Here the CDR3 reads CASSENLLAGVGEQFF. As DNA, the CDR3 is TGTGCCAGCAGTGAAAATCTCCTAGCGGGAGTAGGGGAGCAGTTCTTC.

This sequence joins TRBV7-9 and TRBJ1-4; D is uncertain. This CDR3 region has 18 residues. The germline V and J ends were trimmed by 7 bases and 7 bases, with 28 bases remaining between them. Germline CDR1 reads SEHNR; CDR2 reads FQNEAQ (reference sequence). CDR3 sequence: CASIRASETPGRIEKLFF. CDR3 DNA sequence: TGTGCCAGCATCCGGGCCAGTGAAACGCCGGGTCGTATTGAAAAACTGTTTTTT.

This clonotype was detected many times. The chain links TRBV20-1 to TRBJ2-5; possibly TRBD2 for D (5 bases). The CDR3 covers 12 residues. The V gene's germline CDR1 is DFQATT and CDR2 SNEGSKA (reference sequence). Trimming pared 6 bases from V and 6 bases from J, leaving 14 bases between. The CDR3 DNA reads TGCAGTGCCCCCGATACGGGGAAGACCCAGTACTTC. This gives the protein CSAPDTGKTQYF.

The chain has TRBV4-1 and TRBJ2-7; the D gene could be TRBD1 or TRBD2 (5 bases each). Germline assignment: CDR1 MGHRA and CDR2 YSYEKL. The CDR3 is 14 residues long. V was trimmed by 5 bases and J by 1 base, leaving 12 bases between them. CDR3 amino acids: CASSAHWGSYEQYF. In DNA, the CDR3 is TGCGCCAGCAGCGCCCACTGGGGGTCCTACGAGCAGTACTTC.

This clonotype has only a few counts. J is TRBJ2-4 and V is TRBV20-1, with 10 bases lining up with TRBD2. Trimming took 4 bases from V and 9 from J; bases not matched to a gene: 6. The CDR3 totals 13 residues. Looked up from germline, CDR1 is DFQATT and CDR2 is SNEGSKA (reference sequence). Here the CDR3 DNA reads TGCAGTGCTACAGAGGGACTAGCGTCCATTCAGTACTTC. It encodes CSATEGLASIQYF.

CDR3 in DNA: TGCAGCGTTGGAGGGGGAGCCAACGAGCAGTACTTC. This translates into CSVGGGANEQYF. V and J are TRBV29-1 and TRBJ2-4, with a tentative D call TRBD1 (6 bases). The DNA end is a closer match to TRBJ2-7, so the J assignment may be wrong. The CDR3 has 12 amino acids. CDR1 is SQVTM, CDR2 ANQGSEA, per germline.

This clonotype has more than one count but fewer than ten. The genes are TRBV20-1 and TRBJ2-3, with D unresolved. Looked up from germline, CDR1 is DFQATT and CDR2 is SNEGSKA (reference sequence). CDR3 length equals 14 residues. Trimming left V 0 bases short and J 1 base short, with 8 bases between. The CDR3 nucleotides read TGCAGTGCTAGAGACAGTACCCGCACAGATACGCAGTATTTT. As protein: CSARDSTRTDTQYF.

The chain recombines TRBV7-3 with TRBJ2-4; 8 bases line up with TRBD1. Germline V gives CDR1 SGHTA, CDR2 FQGTGA. V gave up 4 bases and J gave up 8 bases; unmatched junction bases: 13. The CDR3 loop spans 16 amino acids. The CDR3 spells CASSSQGVVGGDIQYF. The CDR3 region has the DNA TGTGCCAGCAGCTCACAGGGGGTGGTTGGCGGGGACATTCAGTACTTC.

V is TRBV20-1 and J is TRBJ2-3; D call uncertain. The CDR3 spans 13 residues. Trimming pared 3 bases from V and 1 base from J, leaving 8 bases between. Germline V gene sequence: CDR1 DFQATT, CDR2 SNEGSKA (reference sequence). The CDR3 bases are TGCAGTGCTAGGGCTACGGGCACAGATACGCAGTATTTT. Its protein is CSARATGTDTQYF.

This sequence joins TRBV6-5 and TRBJ2-7, with 12 bases aligning to TRBD2. CDR3 length: 16 amino acids. Germline-derived CDR1 and CDR2 are MNHEY and SVGAGI. The V segment lost 0 bases and the J segment 4 bases; nucleotides outside the gene matches: 4. Written as DNA, the CDR3 is TGTGCCAGCAGTTACTCGCGACTAGCGGGAGAATACGAGCAGTACTTC. This gives the protein CASSYSRLAGEYEQYF.

V usage is TRBV11-3 and J usage is TRBJ2-5; D perhaps matches TRBD2 (6 bases). The CDR3 is 17 residues long. Germline V gene sequence: CDR1 SGHNT, CDR2 YENEEA. V was shortened by 1 base and J by 2 bases, with 17 bases between the two germline ends. CDR3 nucleotides: TGTGCCAGCAGCTTAGGTAACCTAGGGACTGGACAAGAGACCCAGTACTTC. This codes for CASSLGNLGTGQETQYF. The variable domain in full, with the rest retrieved from reference TRBV11-3 and TRBJ2-5, is EAGVVQSPRYKIIEKKQPVAFWCNPISGHNTLYWYLQNLGQGPELLIRYENEEAVDDSQLPKDRFSAERLKGVDSTLKIQPAELGDSAVYLCASSLGNLGTGQETQYFGPGTRLLVL.

The V gene is TRBV28, the J gene TRBJ2-7; TRBD1 agrees at 10 bases. The germline V gene has CDR1 MDHEN and CDR2 SYDVKM. After removal of 6 bases from V and 6 bases from J, the junction contained 5 bases not matched to a gene. This CDR3 comprises 13 residues. The CDR3 loop reads CASRLGQGFEQYF. The DNA for the CDR3 is TGTGCCAGCAGGTTGGGACAGGGGTTCGAGCAGTACTTC. Filled out from reference TRBV28 and TRBJ2-7, the complete variable domain reads DVKVTQSSRYLVKRTGEKVFLECVQDMDHENMFWYRQDPGLGLRLIYFSYDVKMKEKGDIPEGYSVSREKKERFSLILESASTNQTSMYLCASRLGQGFEQYFGPGTRLTVT.

CDR3 protein: CASGTGPYQETQYF. The CDR3 DNA follows: TGTGCCAGCGGGACAGGGCCGTATCAAGAGACCCAGTACTTC. The chain links TRBV6-5 to TRBJ2-5, with 9 bases fitting TRBD1. This CDR3 contains 14 residues. Germline CDR1 MNHEY, CDR2 SVGAGI. V shed 8 bases and J 2 bases; nucleotides not matched to a gene: 6.

The chain joins TRBV10-3 to TRBJ1-6; no clear D gene. Per germline, CDR1 ENHRY and CDR2 SYGVKD. The CDR3 runs 14 residues. Trimming took off 0 bases at V and 11 bases at J, with 11 bases between the two ends. The CDR3 region has the DNA TGTGCCATCAGTGAGTCAGAGCCAGATCCACCCCTCCACTTT. It translates to CAISESEPDPPLHF.

The J gene is TRBJ2-3, the V gene TRBV27; unclear D gene. CDR3 size: 15 residues. Trimming stripped 2 bases from V and 4 bases from J, with 13 bases between. Germline assignment: CDR1 MNHEY and CDR2 SMNVEV (reference sequence). In nucleotides, the CDR3 is TGTGCCAGCAGTTTAGTTCCAGGACGGGCAGATACGCAGTATTTT. It is translated as CASSLVPGRADTQYF.

This clonotype was counted ten times or more. The chain carries TRBV20-1 and TRBJ2-1, with unresolved D. The CDR3 has 13 residues. Trimming removed 3 bases from V and 2 bases from J, with 8 bases in between. CDR1 DFQATT and CDR2 SNEGSKA come from the germline V gene (reference sequence). CDR3 sequence: CSASLTAYNEQFF. The CDR3 DNA reads TGCAGTGCTAGTCTGACGGCCTACAATGAGCAGTTCTTC.

For the CDR3, the DNA is TGTGCCAGCAGTGTCAGCGGGGGTTTCTACAATGAGCAGTTCTTC. Protein sequence: CASSVSGGFYNEQFF. The chain links TRBV6-1 to TRBJ2-1, with 8 bases identical to TRBD2. Trimming took 4 bases from V and 3 from J; bases not matched to a gene: 5. The CDR3 extends over 15 amino acids. The germline CDR1 and CDR2 sequences are MNHNS and SASEGT.

The CDR3 bases are TGTGCCAGCAGCTTAGAGGCGGGATTGGAGGCAGATACGCAGTATTTT. This codes for CASSLEAGLEADTQYF. V is TRBV7-9 and J is TRBJ2-3, with D perhaps matching TRBD2 (6 bases). The CDR3 sequence is 16 residues long. Germline lookup yields CDR1 SEHNR and CDR2 FQNEAQ (reference sequence). Deletions cut 1 base from V and 4 bases from J, with 15 bases between.

DNA of the CDR3: TGTGCCAGCAGTGAATATGGCCGGTCTGAAGCTTTCTTT. Its protein is CASSEYGRSEAFF. The V gene is TRBV25-1, the J gene TRBJ1-1; unclear D gene. V gave up 0 bases and J gave up 6 bases, with 8 bases separating them. The CDR3 runs 13 residues. In germline, CDR1 is MGHDK, CDR2 SYGVNS.